This T cell receptor (beta chain) was identified during a study of shared clonotypes between healthy human individuals. Points from the study as a whole: The generation probabilities recorded for non-shared clonotypes fell below those of clonotypes shared by all four donors.

Note on this clone: Its cognate antigen is unknown.

The V end was cut by 4 bases, the J end by 10 bases, with 19 bases between. Germline V gene data show CDR1 as SEHNR and CDR2 as FQNEAQ (reference sequence). This CDR3 has 14 amino acids. Measured with immunoSEQ multiplex PCR; TCRdb has only the in-frame clones, and not every one. The sample contains 2 million to 2.5 million clones, 85% to 95% of which appear only once. The sample taken for sequencing was naive CD4+ T cells from PBMCs. Subset specified: CD45RA+ positively selected. V is TRBV7-9 and J is TRBJ1-1; D perhaps matches TRBD1 (6 bases). The receptor was isolated from a young man in good health. Some clones in this sample may be carry-over from other donors' samples. The CDR3 protein is CASSSRWRGDGAFF. CDR3 nucleotide sequence: TGTGCCAGCAGCTCGAGATGGAGGGGGGACGGAGCTTTCTTT.